Reported below is one T cell receptor beta chain. This clonotype was picked up many times. The specificity of this receptor is unknown. Base-call qualities are not available, and no considerably larger clone is one nucleotide away. The time point label here, explained by the study, means: blood at routine non-recurrence follow-up after resection. For TCR sequencing, whole RNA was extracted from tumor and nontumor lung tissue, or from cryopreserved PBMC samples, and no cell sorting was done. Only patients with enough RNA available from two or more tumor regions were chosen for TCR sequencing. This sample was taken from a study of spatial heterogeneity in lung cancer (dated by TCRdb to between 2018 and 2021). Describing the broader study: Donors were some 70 patients with early-stage, untreated non-small cell lung cancer from the lung TRACERx cohort. Follow-up PBMC samples were sequenced whenever available, with a median time to follow-up of approximately 25 months after resection. More beta-chain than alpha-chain transcripts were consistently detected, likely reflecting higher beta-chain transcript abundance. In the raw uncorrected reads, each unique combination of TCR and UMI appeared on average more than ten times. TCR alpha and beta repertoires were quantitatively compared across multiple tumor regions, matched nontumor lung and blood in non-small cell lung cancer. TCR repertoire features were related to nonsynonymous mutation counts determined by whole-exome sequencing of tumor tissue. Both alpha and beta chains were TCR-sequenced in samples taken at surgery, namely 220 tumor regions, roughly 64 matched nontumor lung samples and just over 55 PBMC samples. Points the paper makes about the study in general: Ubiquitous expanded tumor TCRs were found in blood more often at tumor resection than at routine follow-up. Comparisons of baseline and follow-up blood repertoires included only around 14 patients. Additional single-cell paired TCR alpha and beta sequencing was considered necessary to confirm, at a functional level, the hypothesis that regional TCRs recognize regional mutations.

Library creation used 5' RACE. Sequencer: NextSeq 500. To allow correction of PCR and sequencing errors, the TCR library protocol tagged every TCR cDNA molecule with a unique molecular identifier. Per the original workflow: Decombinator tools were used for TCR identification, UMI-based error correction and CDR3 extraction. TCRs above a frequency of 2 per 1,000, corresponding to the top 1% of the tumor frequency distribution, were defined as expanded. Rényi diversity was computed with the R vegan package after subsampling each repertoire 100 times to 5,000 TCRs. CDR3 similarity networks were constructed using string-kernel similarity of amino acid triplets, with links drawn between CDR3s whose pairwise similarity was above 0.82. TCRdb ran its own pipeline on the public reads, namely fastp trimming at Q25 and MiXCR clone calling, and kept in-frame beta chains. Each entry merges the rows of one CDR3 protein and shows their most common DNA and genes. The V and J calls and clone size are TCRdb's, not the authors'. Across this sample there are about 52,000 distinct CDR3 sequences, with roughly 8.1% seen only once. The ten largest clones add up to approximately 40% of the sample.

Sequences were derived from PBMCs, sampled at follow-up. The TCR originated in a female donor with early-stage non-small cell lung cancer.

In nucleotides, the sequence is TGTGCCAGCAGTGCGGACTACAGGGAGCAGTACTTC. Translated, it gives CASSADYREQYF. The rearranged segments are TRBV28 and TRBJ2-7; TRBD2 is a possible D gene, resting on 6 matching bases. Including cysteine and phenylalanine, the CDR3 has 12 amino acids. This entry keeps only the CDR3 DNA: 36 bases, framed from base 1. Between the V and J ends, shortened by 5 bases and 7 bases respectively, the junction contains 12 bases. The germline V gene provides CDR1 MDHEN and CDR2 SYDVKM.